The clone carrying this T cell receptor (beta chain) was seen repeatedly, ten times or more. V was clipped by 4 bases and J by 4 bases, with 12 bases between them. Germline CDR1 is SGHRS and CDR2 is YFSETQ. The CDR3 has 13 amino acids. As for time point: newly diagnosed GD, antithyroid drugs for less than 3 months. PBMC RNA was the source of the TCR library. This sample was taken from a study of regulatory T cells in long-lasting Graves disease. Arm-PCR of CDR3 regions with iRepertoire HTBI primers generated TCR beta libraries. TCRdb recomputed calls from the multiplex PCR reads with MiXCR, one row per CDR3 protein. The sample consists of around 250,000 distinct CDR3 sequences, 20% of them appearing once.

This sequence joins TRBV5-1 and TRBJ2-7; D not certain. The sequencing here drew on peripheral blood mononuclear cells (PBMCs), taken at new diagnosis, from a patient treated with antithyroid drugs. The source is a female donor with Graves disease. This CDR3 reads CASSPELAYEQYF. CDR3 in DNA: TGCGCCAGCAGCCCTGAACTCGCGTACGAGCAGTACTTC.